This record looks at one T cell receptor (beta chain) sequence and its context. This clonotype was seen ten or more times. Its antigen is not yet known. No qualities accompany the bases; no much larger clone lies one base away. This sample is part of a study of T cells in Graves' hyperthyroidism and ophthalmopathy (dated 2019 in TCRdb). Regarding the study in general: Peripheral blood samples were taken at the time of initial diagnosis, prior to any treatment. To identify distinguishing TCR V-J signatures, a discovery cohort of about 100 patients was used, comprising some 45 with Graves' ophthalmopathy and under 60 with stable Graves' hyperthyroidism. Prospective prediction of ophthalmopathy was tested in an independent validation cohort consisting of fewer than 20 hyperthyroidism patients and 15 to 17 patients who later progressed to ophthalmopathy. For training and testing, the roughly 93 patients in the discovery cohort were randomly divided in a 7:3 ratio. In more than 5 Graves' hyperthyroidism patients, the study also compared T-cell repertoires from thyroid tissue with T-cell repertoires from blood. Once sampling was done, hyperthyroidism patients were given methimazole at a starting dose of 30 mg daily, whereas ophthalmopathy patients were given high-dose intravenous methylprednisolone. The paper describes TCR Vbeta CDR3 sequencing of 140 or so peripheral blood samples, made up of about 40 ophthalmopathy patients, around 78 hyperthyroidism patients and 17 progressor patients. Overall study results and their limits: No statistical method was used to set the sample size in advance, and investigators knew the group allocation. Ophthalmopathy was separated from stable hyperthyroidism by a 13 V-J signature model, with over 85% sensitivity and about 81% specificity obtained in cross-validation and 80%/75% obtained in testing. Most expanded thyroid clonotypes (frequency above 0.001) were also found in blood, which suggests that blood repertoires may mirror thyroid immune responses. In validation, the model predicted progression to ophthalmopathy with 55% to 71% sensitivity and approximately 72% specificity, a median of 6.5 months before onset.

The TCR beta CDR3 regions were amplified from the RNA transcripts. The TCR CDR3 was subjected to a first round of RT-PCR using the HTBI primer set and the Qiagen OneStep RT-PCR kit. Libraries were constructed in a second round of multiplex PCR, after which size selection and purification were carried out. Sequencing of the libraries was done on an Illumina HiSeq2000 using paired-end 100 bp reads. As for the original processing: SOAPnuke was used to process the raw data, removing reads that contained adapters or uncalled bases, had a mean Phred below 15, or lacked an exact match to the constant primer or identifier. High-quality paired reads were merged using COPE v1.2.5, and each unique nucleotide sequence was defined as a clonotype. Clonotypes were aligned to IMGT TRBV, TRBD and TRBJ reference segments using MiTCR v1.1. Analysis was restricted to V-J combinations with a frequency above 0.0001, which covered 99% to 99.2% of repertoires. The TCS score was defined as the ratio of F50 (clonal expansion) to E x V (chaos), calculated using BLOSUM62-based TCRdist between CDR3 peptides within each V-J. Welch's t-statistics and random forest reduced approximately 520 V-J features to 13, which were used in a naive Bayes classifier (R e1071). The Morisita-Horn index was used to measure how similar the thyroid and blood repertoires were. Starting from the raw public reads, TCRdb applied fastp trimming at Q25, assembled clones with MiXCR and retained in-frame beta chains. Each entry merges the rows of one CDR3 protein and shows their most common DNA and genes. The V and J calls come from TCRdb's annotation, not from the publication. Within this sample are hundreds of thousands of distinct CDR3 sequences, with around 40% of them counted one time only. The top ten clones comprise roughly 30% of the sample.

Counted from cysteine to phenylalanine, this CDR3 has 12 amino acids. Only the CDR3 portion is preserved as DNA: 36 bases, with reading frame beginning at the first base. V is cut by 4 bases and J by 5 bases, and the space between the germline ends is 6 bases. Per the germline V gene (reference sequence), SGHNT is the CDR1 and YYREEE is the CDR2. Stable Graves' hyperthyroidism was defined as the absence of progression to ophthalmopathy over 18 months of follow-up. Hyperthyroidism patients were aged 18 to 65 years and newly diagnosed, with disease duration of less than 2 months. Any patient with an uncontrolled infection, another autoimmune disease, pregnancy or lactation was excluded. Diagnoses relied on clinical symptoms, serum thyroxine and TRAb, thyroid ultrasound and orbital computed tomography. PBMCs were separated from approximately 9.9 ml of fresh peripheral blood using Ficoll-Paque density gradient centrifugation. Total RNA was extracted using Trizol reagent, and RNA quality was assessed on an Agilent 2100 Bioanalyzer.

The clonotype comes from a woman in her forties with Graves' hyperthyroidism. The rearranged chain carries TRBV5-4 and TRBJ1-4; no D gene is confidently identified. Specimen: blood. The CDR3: CASSEPNEKLFF. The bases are TGTGCCAGCAGCGAACCAAATGAAAAACTGTTTTTT.